This entry is about one TCR beta chain. Its cognate antigen is unknown. The CDR3 loop spans 13 amino acids. CDR1 KGHSH and CDR2 LQKENI come from the germline V gene. The germline V and J ends were trimmed by 4 bases and 3 bases, with 10 bases remaining between them. This entry belongs to a study of beta chain features in type 1 diabetes. Study-level points and caveats: More deletions and fewer insertions at VDJ junctions were found in patients with type 1 diabetes. cDNA-based sequencing might over-represent cells highly expressing TCR. Here, the possible influence of HLA type (on TCRB rearrangement) remained unresolved.

CD45RO/CCR7/CD25/CD127/CD95/CD27 separated CD4+ naive, central memory, regulatory and stem cell-like memory cells by sorting. Investigators reverse transcribed all isolated RNA, so they sequenced expressed TCRB transcripts. Sequenced by immunoSEQ multiplex PCR; TCRdb stores in-frame clones only, minus some. The sample has 900,000 or so clones; roughly a sixth are singletons. The receptor was isolated from a woman aged 18-29 years in good health. The chain employs TRBV18 and TRBJ2-7; maybe TRBD1 (5 bases). The specimen sequenced was naive CD4+ T cells from blood. The CDR3 is CASSQNRIYEQYF. As DNA, the CDR3 is TGTGCCAGCTCACAAAACAGGATCTACGAGCAGTACTTC.